These 15 T cell receptor beta chains came from one sample sequenced in a study of radiation and T cells in renal cell carcinoma. TCRdb keeps only in-frame clones here, not all; method: immunoSEQ multiplex PCR. The sample records 130,000 or so clones, over 80% being singletons. Time point specified: baseline pretreatment blood. The treatment here: 15 Gy SBRT to primary tumor, nephrectomy 4 weeks later. This specimen was blood, taken from a patient whose treatment included radiotherapy and nephrectomy. The receptors here all came from a woman aged 50 to 60 with renal cell carcinoma.

V is TRBV5-4 and J is TRBJ2-5; D gene uncertain. V lost 5 bases and J 9 bases, leaving 20 bases between the germline ends. This CDR3 has 14 amino acids. CDR1 and CDR2 from the germline V gene are SGHNT and YYREEE (reference sequence). CDR3 amino acids: CASRDGPADRSQYF. CDR3 coding DNA: TGTGCCAGCAGGGACGGACCCGCCGATCGCTCCCAGTACTTC.

This clone was counted once. This chain links TRBV7-3 with TRBJ2-1, with D perhaps TRBD2 (6 bases). Germline V gene data show CDR1 as SGHTA and CDR2 as FQGTGA. The CDR3 runs 16 residues. Deletions cut 4 bases from V and 2 bases from J, with 15 bases between. Here the CDR3 DNA reads TGTGCCAGCAGCTCGGGACTTACGATGGCCTACAATGAGCAGTTCTTC. It is translated as CASSSGLTMAYNEQFF.

The gene calls are TRBV7-9 and TRBJ2-5, with 9 positions matching TRBD1. This CDR3 has 14 amino acids. The germline V gene encodes CDR1 SEHNR and CDR2 FQNEAQ (reference sequence). V lost 5 bases, J lost 4 bases, and 5 bases stayed unmatched. CDR3 residues: CASSRGQGGETQYF. The CDR3 coding sequence is TGTGCCAGCAGCCGGGGACAGGGAGGAGAGACCCAGTACTTC. The complete variable domain, with remaining parts taken from reference TRBV7-9 and TRBJ2-5, reads DTGVSQNPRHKITKRGQNVTFRCDPISEHNRLYWYRQTLGQGPEFLTYFQNEAQLEKSRLLSDRFSAERPKGSFSTLEIQRTEQGDSAMYLCASSRGQGGETQYFGPGTRLLVL.

This chain joins TRBV7-9 and TRBJ2-5; possible D gene TRBD1, 6 bases. Germline V gene data show CDR1 as SEHNR and CDR2 as FQNEAQ (reference sequence). Trimming removed 6 bases from V and 5 bases from J, with 13 bases in between. There are 13 residues in the CDR3. The CDR3 region is CASRDSSRETQYF. CDR3 sequence (DNA): TGTGCCAGCAGGGACAGCTCAAGGGAGACCCAGTACTTC. Drawing the rest from reference TRBV7-9 and TRBJ2-5, the complete variable domain is DTGVSQNPRHKITKRGQNVTFRCDPISEHNRLYWYRQTLGQGPEFLTYFQNEAQLEKSRLLSDRFSAERPKGSFSTLEIQRTEQGDSAMYLCASRDSSRETQYFGPGTRLLVL.

The chain combines TRBV7-9 with TRBJ1-4; TRBD1 is a possible D gene (6 bases). Between the trimmed V and J ends, which lost 1 base and 8 bases, there was a span of 11 bases. Germline CDR1 reads SEHNR; CDR2 reads FQNEAQ (reference sequence). This CDR3 contains 14 residues. The CDR3 sequence: CASSLDGGREKLFF. CDR3 nucleotides: TGTGCCAGCAGCTTAGATGGGGGGCGAGAAAAACTGTTTTTT.

A remark on this clone: A read error may account for a junction end that differs from germline. The chain couples TRBV7-9 to TRBJ1-1, with D unresolved. The CDR3 spans 8 residues. Germline V gene lookup returns CDR1 SEHNR and CDR2 FQNEAQ (reference sequence). The CDR3 DNA reads as TGTGCCAGCAGCCAGAAGCGGTTT. Amino acids: CASSQKRF.

Points on this clone: Other DNA sequences in this sample translate to the same CDR3. The rearrangement links TRBV7-2 to TRBJ2-2; D is unclear. V shed 1 base and J shed 1 base, with 4 bases lying between them. This CDR3 is built from 14 residues. Germline values: CDR1 SGHTA, CDR2 FQGNSA. The CDR3 is CASSLVRNTGELFF. In nucleotides, the CDR3 is TGTGCCAGCAGCTTAGTACGGAACACCGGGGAGCTGTTTTTT.

The chain employs TRBV5-1 and TRBJ2-5; 10 bases map to TRBD1. Unmatched junction bases numbered 4, after V lost 3 bases and J lost 5 bases. There are 14 residues in the CDR3. Germline CDR1 SGHRS, CDR2 YFSETQ. In DNA, the CDR3 is TGCGCCAGCAGCTCCGACAGGGGGCGGGAGACCCAGTACTTC. Translated: CASSSDRGRETQYF. The variable domain in full, with the rest retrieved from reference TRBV5-1 and TRBJ2-5, is KAGVTQTPRYLIKTRGQQVTLSCSPISGHRSVSWYQQTPGQGLQFLFEYFSETQRNKGNFPGRFSGRQFSNSRSEMNVSTLELGDSALYLCASSSDRGRETQYFGPGTRLLVL.

The chain recombines TRBV7-2 with TRBJ2-7, with D maybe TRBD1 (6 bases). The length of the CDR3 is 15 residues. Trimming pared 4 bases from V and 6 bases from J, leaving 19 bases between. The germline CDR1 and CDR2 sequences are SGHTA and FQGNSA. The CDR3 sequence is CASSSRPDIRGEQYF. In DNA form, the CDR3 reads TGTGCCAGCAGCTCAAGGCCTGACATCAGGGGCGAGCAGTACTTC.

This sequence joins TRBV20-1 and TRBJ1-2, with D uncertain. Germline CDR1 is DFQATT and CDR2 is SNEGSKA (reference sequence). The V and J ends lost 1 base and 7 bases respectively, with 7 bases between them. The CDR3 extends over 11 amino acids. The CDR3 DNA follows: TGCAGTGCTAGAGTGGCTCCTGGCTACACCTTC. Encoded protein: CSARVAPGYTF.

This clone has a handful of counts. V gene TRBV5-1 combines with J gene TRBJ1-1, with 9 nucleotides matching TRBD1. Germline loops: CDR1 SGHRS, CDR2 YFSETQ. This CDR3 is 15 amino acids long. Unmatched junction bases numbered 3, after V lost 0 bases and J lost 3 bases. CDR3 in amino acids: CASSLETGGDTEAFF. In nucleotides, the CDR3 is TGCGCCAGCAGCTTGGAGACAGGGGGTGACACTGAAGCTTTCTTT.

The genes are TRBV7-2 and TRBJ2-7; D is possibly TRBD1 (6 bases). This CDR3 is built from 15 residues. Germline CDR1 and CDR2: SGHTA and FQGNSA. V lost 5 bases and J lost 4, with 18 bases in between. The CDR3 nucleotides are TGTGCCAGCAGCCGCCCTCGTCAGGGGACGTACGAGCAGTACTTC. Translating it yields CASSRPRQGTYEQYF.

The chain has TRBV6-5 and TRBJ1-4, with D hard to call. This CDR3 is 14 amino acids long. V shed 7 bases and J shed 0 bases, with 9 bases lying between them. Germline CDR1 and CDR2: MNHEY and SVGAGI. In nucleotides, the CDR3 is TGTGCCAGCACCAGGCGGTCAACTAATGAAAAACTGTTTTTT. It specifies CASTRRSTNEKLFF.

This chain links TRBV5-1 with TRBJ1-1, with TRBD1 as a possible D gene (6 bases). Between the trimmed V and J ends, which lost 8 bases and 8 bases, there was a span of 22 bases. Germline V gives CDR1 SGHRS, CDR2 YFSETQ. The CDR3 totals 14 residues. The CDR3 here is CASRPLQTGFEAFF. DNA of the CDR3: TGCGCCAGTCGACCCCTGCAGACAGGATTCGAAGCTTTCTTT.

This sequence joins TRBV15 and TRBJ1-4, with D perhaps matching TRBD1 (5 bases). The CDR3 covers 14 residues. Per germline, CDR1 LNHNV and CDR2 YYDKDF (reference sequence). Trimming removed 1 base from V and 7 bases from J, with 10 bases in between. CDR3 residues: CATSRGDLSEKLFF. CDR3 in DNA: TGTGCCACCAGCAGAGGGGACTTAAGTGAAAAACTGTTTTTT.